These 9 T cell receptor beta chains came from one sample sequenced in a study of blood T cells in healthy people across ages. Sample-barcoded 5' priming and a J-beta primer mix drove a second PCR of about 6 to 12 cycles. TCRdb re-derived calls from the 5' RACE reads in MiXCR, one entry per CDR3 protein. The data show 600,000 or so distinct CDR3 sequences, approximately 30% seen once. Sequenced input: blood. The receptors were gathered from a woman of 80 years or more in good health.

J is TRBJ2-3 and V is TRBV5-4; 10 bases map to TRBD2. Trimming at V came to 0 bases and at J to 5 bases, leaving 12 bases not matched to a gene. Germline V gene data show CDR1 as SGHNT and CDR2 as YYREEE (reference sequence). The CDR3 covers 18 residues. Here the CDR3 reads CASSLETSGGAGGDTQYF. In nucleotides, the CDR3 is TGTGCCAGCAGCTTGGAAACCAGCGGGGGGGCTGGGGGAGATACGCAGTATTTT. The full variable domain, its missing parts supplied by reference TRBV5-4 and TRBJ2-3, is ETGVTQSPTHLIKTRGQQVTLRCSSQSGHNTVSWYQQALGQGPQFIFQYYREEENGRGNFPPRFSGLQFPNYSSELNVNALELDDSALYLCASSLETSGGAGGDTQYFGPGTRLTVL.

This clonotype was picked up many times. The chain joins TRBV20-1 to TRBJ2-3, with 14 bases aligning to TRBD2. Germline V gene data show CDR1 as DFQATT and CDR2 as SNEGSKA (reference sequence). J was trimmed by 2 bases and V by 1 base; bases with no gene match: 17. The CDR3 contains 21 residues. The CDR3 here is CSARGGRSRGLAGGLTDTQYF. In nucleotides, the CDR3 is TGCAGTGCTAGAGGGGGGCGCAGTCGAGGACTAGCGGGGGGCCTCACAGATACGCAGTATTTT.

Notes on this clonotype: With a much larger clone just one base away, this may be a read error. The chain combines TRBV6-1 with TRBJ2-3; 7 nucleotides align to TRBD1. This CDR3 is built from 13 residues. Germline values: CDR1 MNHNS, CDR2 SASEGT. Losses at the gene ends were 6 bases for V and 5 bases for J; bases not matched to a gene: 5. DNA for the CDR3: TGTGCCAGCAGGCCCAGGGGGAGAGATACGCAGTATTTT. Its translation is CASRPRGRDTQYF.

This clonotype was seen only a few times. J is TRBJ1-1 and V is TRBV3-1; 9 bases agree with TRBD1. Germline V CDR1 and CDR2: LGHDT, YNNKEL (reference sequence). Trimming took 1 base from V and 6 from J; bases not matched to a gene: 12. The CDR3 runs to 17 residues. The CDR3 sequence is CASSQVRPGTGMAEAFF. The DNA for the CDR3 is TGTGCCAGCAGCCAAGTACGACCCGGGACAGGGATGGCTGAAGCTTTCTTT.

About this clonotype: A much larger clonotype is one base distant, so this may be a read error. The rearrangement uses TRBV12-5 and TRBJ2-5, with D perhaps given as TRBD1 or TRBD2 (5 bases each). CDR1 and CDR2 (germline): LGHNT, FRNRAP. V was pared by 7 bases and J by 2 bases, with 11 bases between. The CDR3 extends over 13 amino acids. Here the CDR3 reads CASDSGRQETQYF. The CDR3 bases are TGTGCTAGTGATTCGGGACGGCAAGAGACCCAGTACTTC. Using reference TRBV12-5 and TRBJ2-5 for the parts outside the CDR3, the full variable domain is DARVTQTPRHKVTEMGQEVTMRCQPILGHNTVFWYRQTMMQGLELLAYFRNRAPLDDSGMPKDRFSAEMPDATLATLKIQPSEPRDSAVYFCASDSGRQETQYFGPGTRLLVL.

This clonotype was observed a few times. This chain uses TRBV11-3 with TRBJ2-7; TRBD1 agrees at 11 bases. Germline loops: CDR1 SGHNT, CDR2 YENEEA. This CDR3 spans 15 amino acids. The V gene end was trimmed by 2 bases and the J gene end by 7 bases; junction bases not matched to a gene: 7. Written as DNA, the CDR3 is TGTGCCAGCAGCTTACGGGACAGGGGGGTCAATGAGCAGTACTTC. This gives the protein CASSLRDRGVNEQYF.

Many counts were recorded for this clonotype. The V and J genes are TRBV11-2 and TRBJ2-3; no reliable D call. The CDR3 runs 16 residues. Looked up from germline, CDR1 is SGHAT and CDR2 is FQNNGV. V dropped 4 bases and J dropped 4 bases, with 18 bases sitting between them. CDR3 coding DNA: TGTGCCAGCAGCTCACCTATCGTTCGTAGGTCAGATACGCAGTATTTT. This gives the protein CASSSPIVRRSDTQYF. Using reference TRBV11-2 and TRBJ2-3 for the parts outside the CDR3, the full variable domain is EAGVAQSPRYKIIEKRQSVAFWCNPISGHATLYWYQQILGQGPKLLIQFQNNGVVDDSQLPKDRFSAERLKGVDSTLKIQPAKLEDSAVYLCASSSPIVRRSDTQYFGPGTRLTVL.

The chain combines TRBV5-1 with TRBJ2-7, with no clear D. Germline CDR1 SGHRS, CDR2 YFSETQ. Trimming cost V 6 bases and J 1 base, with 14 bases left between them. The CDR3 runs to 14 residues. The CDR3 bases are TGCGCCAGCACCACTCTCGGAGCTTCCTACGAGCAGTACTTC. This sequence encodes CASTTLGASYEQYF.

This clonotype came up once. A much larger clone differs from this one at a single base, so this may be a read error. V is TRBV27 and J is TRBJ2-7; D may be TRBD1 or TRBD2 (6 bases each). Germline loops: CDR1 MNHEY, CDR2 SMNVEV (reference sequence). Trimming removed 7 bases from V and 7 bases from J, with 20 bases in between. The CDR3 loop spans 14 amino acids. The DNA of the CDR3 is TGTGCCAGCACCTGGGGGGCGGATTACAATGAGCAGTACTTC. Protein: CASTWGADYNEQYF.